The rows below give T cell receptor beta chains drawn from one sample of a study of T cell responses to AZD1222 COVID-19 vaccine. This table comes from immunoSEQ multiplex PCR, and its TCRdb copy is limited to in-frame clones, with some not included. The repertoire includes more than 95,000 clones, more than 75% of them detected once, and 2.5% to 3.5% sits in the top ten. Source: peripheral blood, taken 28 days after the second dose of the MenACWY control vaccine. These receptors were taken from an adult who received the MenACWY meningococcal vaccine as a control. Both conserved end residues are part of each CDR3. D genes are given only for firm matches. Clone size is shown for a subset of rows, as once, few, many or a class of expanded clone.

v_call: TRBV27; d_call: TRBD2; clone_size: -; j_call: TRBJ2-1; cdr3_aa: CASSFGGLAGGPSFNEQFF; cdr3_nt: TGTGCCAGCAGCTTTGGTGGACTAGCGGGGGGGCCTTCATTCAATGAGCAGTTCTTC
v_call: TRBV5-1; d_call: TRBD1; clone_size: once; j_call: TRBJ2-5; cdr3_aa: CASSWGQGKGETQYF; cdr3_nt: TGCGCCAGCAGCTGGGGACAGGGGAAAGGGGAGACCCAGTACTTC
v_call: TRBV29-1; d_call: TRBD1; clone_size: -; j_call: TRBJ1-1; cdr3_aa: CSVAGQGAVITEAFF; cdr3_nt: TGCAGCGTTGCTGGGCAGGGGGCTGTTATAACTGAAGCTTTCTTT
v_call: TRBV4-1; d_call: TRBD1; clone_size: -; j_call: TRBJ2-7; cdr3_aa: CASSQAGTGGRDGSYEQYF; cdr3_nt: TGCGCCAGCAGCCAAGCCGGGACAGGGGGCCGGGATGGGTCCTACGAGCAGTACTTC
v_call: TRBV3-1/TRBV3-2; d_call: -; clone_size: -; j_call: TRBJ2-7; cdr3_aa: CASSQDPGSAYEQYF; cdr3_nt: TGTGCCAGCAGCCAAGACCCGGGTTCGGCCTACGAGCAGTACTTC
v_call: TRBV2; d_call: TRBD1; clone_size: -; j_call: TRBJ1-5; cdr3_aa: CASKAGQGYSNQPQHF; cdr3_nt: TGTGCCAGCAAAGCGGGACAGGGTTATAGCAATCAGCCCCAGCATTTT
v_call: TRBV6-5; d_call: TRBD1; clone_size: -; j_call: TRBJ1-1; cdr3_aa: CASASLRTGRTEAFF; cdr3_nt: TGTGCCAGCGCTTCTTTAAGGACAGGGAGAACTGAAGCTTTCTTT
v_call: TRBV5-1; d_call: -; clone_size: -; j_call: TRBJ1-2; cdr3_aa: CASSLADNYGYTF; cdr3_nt: TGCGCCAGCAGCTTAGCAGATAACTATGGCTACACCTTC
v_call: TRBV19; d_call: TRBD1; clone_size: once; j_call: TRBJ1-1; cdr3_aa: CASSRYRGNTEAFF; cdr3_nt: TGTGCCAGTAGTAGGTACAGGGGGAACACTGAAGCTTTCTTT
v_call: TRBV28; d_call: -; clone_size: -; j_call: TRBJ1-1; cdr3_aa: CASSSAGRRPAFF; cdr3_nt: TGTGCCAGCAGTTCGGCAGGGCGCCGGCCGGCTTTCTTT
v_call: TRBV3-1/TRBV3-2; d_call: TRBD2; clone_size: once; j_call: TRBJ2-7; cdr3_aa: CASSQSLAGGEQYF; cdr3_nt: TGTGCCAGCAGCCAATCTCTAGCGGGGGGCGAGCAGTACTTC
v_call: TRBV2; d_call: TRBD1; clone_size: -; j_call: TRBJ2-3; cdr3_aa: CASRGQGISDTQYF; cdr3_nt: TGTGCCAGCAGGGGACAGGGCATCTCTGATACGCAGTATTTT
v_call: TRBV4-3; d_call: -; clone_size: -; j_call: TRBJ2-1; cdr3_aa: CASSQERGVLYNEQFF; cdr3_nt: TGCGCCAGCAGCCAAGAAAGAGGCGTCCTCTACAATGAGCAGTTCTTC
v_call: TRBV28; d_call: -; clone_size: -; j_call: TRBJ1-1; cdr3_aa: CASSLIEHTEAFF; cdr3_nt: TGTGCCAGCAGTTTAATCGAACACACTGAAGCTTTCTTT
v_call: TRBV4-1; d_call: -; clone_size: once; j_call: TRBJ2-7; cdr3_aa: CASSRVLQGPSSYEQYF; cdr3_nt: TGCGCCAGCAGTAGGGTTCTGCAGGGCCCAAGCTCCTACGAGCAGTACTTC
v_call: TRBV19; d_call: -; clone_size: few; j_call: TRBJ2-2; cdr3_aa: CASSITGGGGGELFF; cdr3_nt: TGTGCCAGTAGTATAACCGGGGGCGGTGGCGGGGAGCTGTTTTTT
v_call: TRBV2; d_call: -; clone_size: -; j_call: TRBJ2-6; cdr3_aa: CASRTESGANVLTF; cdr3_nt: TGTGCCAGCAGGACTGAATCTGGGGCCAACGTCCTGACTTTC
v_call: TRBV5-1; d_call: -; clone_size: many; j_call: TRBJ1-4; cdr3_aa: CASSTQQGFGEKLFF; cdr3_nt: TGCGCCAGCAGCACCCAACAGGGTTTTGGAGAAAAACTGTTTTTT
v_call: TRBV5-4; d_call: TRBD1; clone_size: -; j_call: TRBJ2-6; cdr3_aa: CASSFPQGSSGANVLTF; cdr3_nt: TGTGCCAGCAGCTTCCCACAGGGGTCCTCTGGGGCCAACGTCCTGACTTTC
v_call: TRBV6-2/TRBV6-3; d_call: -; clone_size: -; j_call: TRBJ1-1; cdr3_aa: CASSYGPVAFF; cdr3_nt: TGTGCCAGCAGTTACGGTCCGGTAGCTTTCTTT
v_call: TRBV4-3; d_call: -; clone_size: few; j_call: TRBJ2-7; cdr3_aa: CASSQLPDGSEQYF; cdr3_nt: TGCGCCAGCAGCCAACTCCCCGACGGGAGTGAGCAGTACTTC
v_call: TRBV5-4; d_call: -; clone_size: -; j_call: TRBJ2-1; cdr3_aa: CASSFQAGPKGRNEQFF; cdr3_nt: TGTGCCAGCAGCTTCCAGGCGGGACCAAAGGGAAGAAATGAGCAGTTCTTC
v_call: TRBV4-2; d_call: -; clone_size: -; j_call: TRBJ2-6; cdr3_aa: CASSQSPGHNPSGANVLTF; cdr3_nt: TGTGCCAGCAGCCAATCACCGGGACACAACCCATCCGGGGCCAACGTCCTGACTTTC
v_call: TRBV5-1; d_call: -; clone_size: -; j_call: TRBJ1-1; cdr3_aa: CASSSDSPGGNTEAFF; cdr3_nt: TGCGCCAGCAGCTCTGACTCTCCCGGGGGGAACACTGAAGCTTTCTTT
v_call: TRBV29-1; d_call: -; clone_size: -; j_call: TRBJ2-1; cdr3_aa: CSVGSGSVTPFF; cdr3_nt: -
v_call: TRBV7-9; d_call: TRBD1; clone_size: few; j_call: TRBJ2-7; cdr3_aa: CASSAPGQGAFYEQYF; cdr3_nt: TGTGCCAGCAGCGCCCCGGGACAGGGGGCGTTCTACGAGCAGTACTTC
v_call: TRBV3-1/TRBV3-2; d_call: -; clone_size: -; j_call: TRBJ1-2; cdr3_aa: CASSFAFWGSGARAANYGYTF; cdr3_nt: TGTGCCAGCAGCTTCGCGTTTTGGGGCTCTGGGGCCCGGGCAGCTAACTATGGCTACACCTTC
v_call: TRBV30; d_call: -; clone_size: once; j_call: TRBJ1-2; cdr3_aa: CAWTWGGRNYGYTF; cdr3_nt: TGTGCCTGGACCTGGGGAGGGAGGAACTATGGCTACACCTTC
v_call: TRBV6-2/TRBV6-3; d_call: -; clone_size: -; j_call: TRBJ1-5; cdr3_aa: CASSYSSTRDGNQPQHF; cdr3_nt: TGTGCCAGCAGTTACTCGAGTACCAGGGACGGGAATCAGCCCCAGCATTTT
v_call: TRBV5-8; d_call: TRBD1; clone_size: few; j_call: TRBJ2-7; cdr3_aa: CASSRDRGDEQYF; cdr3_nt: TGTGCCAGCAGCCGGGACAGGGGGGACGAGCAGTACTTC
v_call: TRBV2; d_call: TRBD1; clone_size: -; j_call: TRBJ2-7; cdr3_aa: CASSTQGVSYEQYF; cdr3_nt: TGTGCCAGCAGTACCCAGGGGGTGTCCTACGAGCAGTACTTC
v_call: TRBV15; d_call: -; clone_size: -; j_call: TRBJ2-7; cdr3_aa: CATSRDKGVTYEQYF; cdr3_nt: TGTGCCACCAGCAGAGATAAGGGGGTAACGTACGAGCAGTACTTC
v_call: TRBV10-3; d_call: TRBD1; clone_size: -; j_call: TRBJ2-2; cdr3_aa: CAISKDRDWTGELFF; cdr3_nt: TGTGCCATCAGTAAGGACAGGGATTGGACCGGGGAGCTGTTTTTT
v_call: TRBV11-2; d_call: -; clone_size: -; j_call: TRBJ2-3; cdr3_aa: CASTAEEVYISTDTQYF; cdr3_nt: TGTGCCAGCACCGCCGAGGAGGTCTACATTAGCACAGATACGCAGTATTTT
v_call: TRBV28; d_call: -; clone_size: -; j_call: TRBJ2-5; cdr3_aa: CASSLSGFQETQYF; cdr3_nt: TGTGCCAGCAGTTTATCAGGGTTTCAAGAGACCCAGTACTTC
v_call: TRBV7-3; d_call: -; clone_size: -; j_call: TRBJ1-1; cdr3_aa: CASSFGMNTEAFF; cdr3_nt: TGTGCCAGCAGCTTTGGGATGAACACTGAAGCTTTCTTT
v_call: TRBV3-1/TRBV3-2; d_call: -; clone_size: -; j_call: TRBJ2-2; cdr3_aa: CASSPYPGRTGELFF; cdr3_nt: TGTGCCAGCAGCCCGTACCCGGGTCGGACCGGGGAGCTGTTTTTT
v_call: TRBV6-2/TRBV6-3; d_call: TRBD2; clone_size: -; j_call: TRBJ2-7; cdr3_aa: CASSYRRLAGGHALKYEQYF; cdr3_nt: TGTGCCAGCAGTTACCGCAGACTAGCGGGGGGCCATGCATTGAAGTACGAGCAGTACTTC
v_call: TRBV7-2; d_call: TRBD1; clone_size: -; j_call: TRBJ2-1; cdr3_aa: CASSSDRATYNEQFF; cdr3_nt: TGTGCCAGCAGCTCGGACAGGGCGACCTACAATGAGCAGTTCTTC
v_call: TRBV7-2; d_call: -; clone_size: -; j_call: TRBJ2-7; cdr3_aa: CASSRQLYEQYF; cdr3_nt: TGTGCCAGCAGCCGACAGCTCTACGAGCAGTACTTC
v_call: TRBV28; d_call: -; clone_size: -; j_call: TRBJ1-3; cdr3_aa: CASSTYSGSSGNTIYF; cdr3_nt: TGTGCCAGCAGTACCTACTCTGGGAGCTCTGGAAACACCATATATTTT
v_call: TRBV5-1; d_call: -; clone_size: -; j_call: TRBJ2-3; cdr3_aa: CATRGRGTDTQYF; cdr3_nt: TGCGCCACCCGGGGCAGGGGCACAGATACGCAGTATTTT
v_call: TRBV20-1; d_call: TRBD1; clone_size: -; j_call: TRBJ1-5; cdr3_aa: CSASRQGARGNQPQHF; cdr3_nt: TGCAGTGCTAGTCGGCAGGGGGCAAGGGGCAATCAGCCCCAGCATTTT
v_call: TRBV7-2; d_call: -; clone_size: -; j_call: TRBJ2-3; cdr3_aa: CASSLTPTTDTQYF; cdr3_nt: TGTGCCAGCAGCTTAACCCCGACCACAGATACGCAGTATTTT
v_call: TRBV28; d_call: -; clone_size: -; j_call: TRBJ2-7; cdr3_aa: CASRSNIVQYF; cdr3_nt: TGTGCCAGCAGGAGCAATATTGTGCAGTACTTC
v_call: TRBV7-2; d_call: -; clone_size: once; j_call: TRBJ2-3; cdr3_aa: CASSIGVPDTQYF; cdr3_nt: TGTGCCAGCAGCATCGGGGTCCCAGATACGCAGTATTTT
v_call: TRBV3-1/TRBV3-2; d_call: -; clone_size: -; j_call: TRBJ2-1; cdr3_aa: CASSQDSGRAEQFF; cdr3_nt: TGTGCCAGCAGCCAAGATTCAGGTAGAGCTGAGCAGTTCTTC
v_call: TRBV24-1; d_call: TRBD2; clone_size: -; j_call: TRBJ2-2; cdr3_aa: CATSEPGGATGELFF; cdr3_nt: TGTGCCACCAGTGAGCCGGGGGGGGCCACCGGGGAGCTGTTTTTT
v_call: TRBV7-9; d_call: -; clone_size: few; j_call: TRBJ2-7; cdr3_aa: CATTKTELGEQYF; cdr3_nt: TGTGCCACCACAAAAACGGAGTTGGGCGAGCAGTACTTC
v_call: TRBV6-5; d_call: TRBD1; clone_size: -; j_call: TRBJ2-7; cdr3_aa: CASSYGGTGSYEQYF; cdr3_nt: TGTGCCAGCAGTTACGGCGGGACAGGGTCCTACGAGCAGTACTTC
v_call: TRBV5-6; d_call: -; clone_size: once; j_call: TRBJ1-2; cdr3_aa: CASSSGELGQQYGYTF; cdr3_nt: TGTGCCAGCAGCTCCGGCGAGTTGGGGCAGCAGTATGGCTACACCTTC
v_call: TRBV7-6; d_call: -; clone_size: -; j_call: TRBJ2-1; cdr3_aa: CASSLSLNEQFF; cdr3_nt: TGTGCCAGCAGCCTTAGTCTAAATGAGCAGTTCTTC
v_call: TRBV5-8; d_call: -; clone_size: -; j_call: TRBJ1-3; cdr3_aa: CASSSLDSRNTIYF; cdr3_nt: TGTGCCAGCAGCTCCCTGGACAGTCGTAACACCATATATTTT
v_call: TRBV6-5; d_call: TRBD1; clone_size: -; j_call: TRBJ2-1; cdr3_aa: CASSPDRGDYNEQFF; cdr3_nt: TGTGCCAGCAGCCCGGACAGGGGGGACTACAATGAGCAGTTCTTC
v_call: TRBV30; d_call: -; clone_size: few; j_call: TRBJ2-2; cdr3_aa: CAWRPNTGELFF; cdr3_nt: TGTGCCTGGAGGCCTAACACCGGGGAGCTGTTTTTT
v_call: TRBV5-1; d_call: TRBD2; clone_size: -; j_call: TRBJ2-1; cdr3_aa: CASSLPLLADSYNEQFF; cdr3_nt: TGCGCCAGCAGCTTACCTCTACTAGCGGACTCCTACAATGAGCAGTTCTTC
v_call: TRBV6-1; d_call: -; clone_size: few; j_call: TRBJ1-4; cdr3_aa: CASSEAGMGNEKLFF; cdr3_nt: TGTGCCAGCAGTGAAGCGGGGATGGGAAATGAAAAACTGTTTTTT